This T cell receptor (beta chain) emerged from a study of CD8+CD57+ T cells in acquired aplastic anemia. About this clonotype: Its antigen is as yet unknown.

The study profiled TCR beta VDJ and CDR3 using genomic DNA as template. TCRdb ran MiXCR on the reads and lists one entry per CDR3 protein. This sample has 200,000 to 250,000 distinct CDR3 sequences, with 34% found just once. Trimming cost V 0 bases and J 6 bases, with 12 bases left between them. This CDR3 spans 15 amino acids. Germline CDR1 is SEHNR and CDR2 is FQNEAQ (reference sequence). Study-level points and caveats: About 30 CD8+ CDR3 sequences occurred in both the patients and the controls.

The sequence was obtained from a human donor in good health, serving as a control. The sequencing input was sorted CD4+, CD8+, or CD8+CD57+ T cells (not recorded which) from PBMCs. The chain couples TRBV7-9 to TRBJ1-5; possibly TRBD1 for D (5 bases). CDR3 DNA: TGTGCCAGCAGCTTAGCCAGTATGGGGCCTCAGCCCCAGCATTTT. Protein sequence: CASSLASMGPQPQHF.